The 32 T cell receptor beta chains reported below all come from one sample, sequenced in a study of Graves' ophthalmopathy and Graves' hyperthyroidism. RNA transcripts were the template, and TCR beta CDR3 regions were amplified from them. Second-round multiplex PCR came after a first-round RT-PCR that employed HTBI primers. TCRdb analysed the multiplex PCR reads with MiXCR anew, one entry per CDR3 protein. Seen here are some 380,000 distinct CDR3 sequences, roughly 14% observed once, and the top ten hold 5.5% to 7%. The sequencing input was peripheral blood. These receptors originate from a woman between 18 and 29 years old with stable Graves' hyperthyroidism.

This clonotype appeared many times. The rearrangement links TRBV11-2 to TRBJ1-1; tentative D call: TRBD1 (5 bases). This CDR3 contains 12 residues. The V end was cut by 6 bases, the J end by 6 bases, with 11 bases between. Germline CDR1 and CDR2: SGHAT and FQNNGV. Here the CDR3 reads CASSEGSPEAFF. The CDR3 bases are TGTGCCAGCAGTGAGGGGTCCCCTGAAGCTTTCTTT.

The table lists this clonotype with many counts. The chain joins TRBV12-3 or TRBV12-4 to TRBJ1-6; 9 bases are a match to TRBD1. The CDR3 loop spans 19 amino acids. V was clipped by 5 bases and J by 2 bases; unmatched bases: 13. CDR3 nucleotides: TGTGCCAGCAGTCCAGTAGGAGGGACAGGGATTACCTATAATTCACCCCTCCACTTT. Its protein is CASSPVGGTGITYNSPLHF.

In its sample, this clonotype was seen many times. The V and J genes are TRBV20-1 and TRBJ2-7; no clear D gene. Germline V lookup: CDR1 DFQATT, CDR2 SNEGSKA (reference sequence). V was shortened by 2 bases and J by 1 base, with 18 bases between the two germline ends. This CDR3 is built from 16 residues. The chain's CDR3 is CSARPYQDGPSYEQYF. The CDR3 nucleotides read TGCAGTGCTAGACCCTACCAGGACGGGCCTTCCTACGAGCAGTACTTC.

This clonotype occurred a few times. The rearrangement links TRBV29-1 to TRBJ1-2, with 10 bases matching TRBD1. From germline, CDR1 is SQVTM and CDR2 ANQGSEA. The V and J ends lost 6 bases and 5 bases, in that order; junction bases with no gene match: 6. This CDR3 contains 13 residues. As DNA, the CDR3 is TGCAGCGTCCGGACAGGGGGGGGTTATGGCTACACCTTC. Its protein is CSVRTGGGYGYTF.

On this clonotype: A read error may be the cause here, since a much bigger clone is one base away. The rearrangement uses TRBV12-3 or TRBV12-4 and TRBJ1-1, with unresolved D. The CDR3 is 12 amino acids. As DNA, the CDR3 is TGTGCCAGCAGGGGATATGCCGAGCTAGCTTGCTTT. Translation gives CASRGYAELACF.

The table lists this clonotype with many counts. The chain combines TRBV9 with TRBJ1-2; D is undetermined. Germline V gene sequence: CDR1 SGDLS, CDR2 YYNGEE. With 1 base removed from V and 8 bases from J, the gap between germline ends came to 9 bases. This CDR3 is built from 12 residues. The CDR3 bases are TGTGCCAGCAGCGTAAACGGGAGGGGCTACACCTTC. This codes for CASSVNGRGYTF.

This clonotype was found many times. The chain carries TRBV7-8 and TRBJ1-1; 7 nucleotides align to TRBD1. The germline V gene encodes CDR1 SGHVS and CDR2 FQNEAQ. V gave up 1 base and J gave up 3 bases; unmatched junction bases: 5. CDR3 length: 15 residues. CDR3 protein: CASSLGNRGDTEAFF. CDR3 coding DNA: TGTGCCAGCAGCTTAGGGAACAGGGGAGACACTGAAGCTTTCTTT.

At least ten counts were recorded for this clonotype. The chain joins TRBV7-3 to TRBJ1-5; 11 nucleotides match TRBD1. In germline, CDR1 is SGHTA, CDR2 FQGTGA. The V gene end was trimmed by 3 bases and the J gene end by 5 bases; junction bases not matched to a gene: 6. CDR3 length equals 16 residues. The CDR3 sequence is CASSFQPGQGDQPQHF. The CDR3 DNA reads as TGTGCCAGCAGCTTCCAGCCGGGACAGGGGGATCAGCCCCAGCATTTT.

This clonotype was observed a handful of times. The chain couples TRBV2 to TRBJ1-2; 7 bases are a match to TRBD1. CDR1 is SNHLY, CDR2 FYNNEI, per germline. This CDR3 contains 13 residues. V was pared by 6 bases and J by 6 bases, with 7 bases of the junction left unmatched. In nucleotides, the CDR3 is TGTGCCAGCAGGAACAGGGGAACGAATGGCTACACCTTC. Translation gives CASRNRGTNGYTF.

This clonotype was counted at least ten times. J is TRBJ1-1 and V is TRBV19; 10 bases map to TRBD1. The length of the CDR3 is 13 residues. Losses at the gene ends were 7 bases for V and 4 bases for J; bases not matched to a gene: 3. CDR1 and CDR2 from the germline V gene are LNHDA and SQIVND (reference sequence). In DNA form, the CDR3 reads TGTGCCAGTACCTGGGACAGGGGCACTGAAGCTTTCTTT. It specifies CASTWDRGTEAFF.

This clonotype was counted ten times or more. The chain employs TRBV19 and TRBJ2-5, with D possibly TRBD1 on 6 matching bases. Trimming took 7 bases from V and 5 from J, leaving 17 bases between them. Per the germline V gene, CDR1 is LNHDA and CDR2 is SQIVND (reference sequence). This CDR3 is built from 14 residues. In DNA form, the CDR3 reads TGTGCCAGTAAGAAGGGGGTTGGCGGGGAGACCCAGTACTTC. Translated, it gives CASKKGVGGETQYF.

At least ten counts were recorded for this clonotype. The chain employs TRBV6-2 or TRBV6-3 and TRBJ2-2; 7 positions agree with TRBD1. The trim removed 2 bases at V and 1 base at J, leaving 4 bases unmatched. CDR3 length: 16 amino acids. CDR1 and CDR2 (germline): MNHEY, SVGEGT. CDR3 coding DNA: TGTGCCAGCAGTTACCCCGGGACAGAGAACACCGGGGAGCTGTTTTTT. Encoded protein: CASSYPGTENTGELFF.

This clonotype was seen ten or more times. V usage is TRBV27 and J usage is TRBJ1-2, with 9 bases that match TRBD1. The CDR3 contains 20 residues. CDR1 is MNHEY and CDR2 is SMNVEV in the germline V gene (reference sequence). Trimming took 4 bases from V and 3 from J; bases not matched to a gene: 21. CDR3 DNA: TGTGCCAGCAGTTCCCTACCGGGACAGGGAAAATCTCTGCGGGACTATGGCTACACCTTC. It is translated as CASSSLPGQGKSLRDYGYTF.

The chain is built from TRBV11-2 and TRBJ2-2, with unresolved D. CDR1 is SGHAT, CDR2 FQNNGV, per germline. The ends were cut back, 1 base at V and 3 bases at J, with 6 bases in the middle. The CDR3 totals 14 residues. Here the CDR3 DNA reads TGTGCCAGCAGCTTAGGGGCATACACCGGGGAGCTGTTTTTT. Amino acids: CASSLGAYTGELFF. Together with reference TRBV11-2 and TRBJ2-2, the CDR3 gives the full variable domain: EAGVAQSPRYKIIEKRQSVAFWCNPISGHATLYWYQQILGQGPKLLIQFQNNGVVDDSQLPKDRFSAERLKGVDSTLKIQPAKLEDSAVYLCASSLGAYTGELFFGEGSRLTVL.

This clonotype was seen just once. This chain's CDR3 is CASSLSGFGGYTF. CDR3 DNA: TGTGCCAGCAGTTTGTCGGGGTTCGGAGGCTACACCTTC. The rearrangement uses TRBV28 and TRBJ1-2; D unresolved. Germline values: CDR1 MDHEN, CDR2 SYDVKM. This CDR3 has 13 residues. Trimming took off 3 bases at V and 8 bases at J, with 13 bases between the two ends.

The J gene is TRBJ2-2, the V gene TRBV24-1, with D uncertain. Germline-derived CDR1 and CDR2 are KGHDR and SFDVKD. This CDR3 is 15 amino acids long. Trimming left V 1 base short and J 6 bases short, with 11 bases between. CDR3 protein: CATSDLNGVAGELFF. The CDR3, as DNA: TGTGCCACCAGTGATTTAAATGGGGTCGCCGGGGAGCTGTTTTTT.

This clonotype was counted at least ten times. The V and J genes are TRBV20-1 and TRBJ1-5, with D tentatively TRBD1 (6 bases). The CDR3 runs to 13 residues. With 4 bases removed from V and 5 bases from J, the gap between germline ends came to 12 bases. Germline CDR1 reads DFQATT; CDR2 reads SNEGSKA (reference sequence). DNA of the CDR3: TGCAGTGCTACAGGGGAAGGCGATCAGCCCCAGCATTTT. Its protein product is CSATGEGDQPQHF.

In the case of this clonotype: A much larger clone is a single base away; this may be a read error. The chain links TRBV7-2 to TRBJ1-5; 9 nucleotides match TRBD1. Germline lookup yields CDR1 SGHTA and CDR2 FQGNSA. The CDR3 length is 15 residues. CDR3 bases: TGTGCCAGCAGCTTAGTGGACAGGGGCAATCAGCCCAAGCATTTT. Translating gives CASSLVDRGNQPKHF.

The chain couples TRBV2 to TRBJ2-2, with 9 bases identical to TRBD1. CDR1 is SNHLY and CDR2 is FYNNEI in the germline V gene. Losses at the gene ends were 7 bases for V and 5 bases for J; bases not matched to a gene: 5. This CDR3 has 14 residues. CDR3 region: CASKGQGRTGELFF. CDR3 nucleotides: TGTGCCAGCAAGGGACAGGGTCGGACCGGGGAGCTGTTTTTT.

Many counts were recorded for this clonotype. The CDR3 spells CASSLGGVEQYF. DNA for the CDR3: TGTGCCAGCAGTTTAGGAGGGGTTGAGCAGTACTTC. The V gene is TRBV12-3 or TRBV12-4, the J gene TRBJ2-7; perhaps D is TRBD1 or TRBD2 (5 bases each). The V and J ends lost 1 base and 7 bases respectively, with 8 bases between them. This CDR3 has 12 residues.

This clonotype was observed many times. The rearrangement joins TRBV16 to TRBJ1-5, with a tentative D call TRBD1 (5 bases). The CDR3 sequence is 20 residues long. Germline CDR1 and CDR2: KGHSY and FQNENV. V was clipped by 0 bases and J by 0 bases, with 21 bases between them. CDR3 sequence reads: CASSQSSQTSGKDSNQPQHF. The CDR3 nucleotides are TGTGCCAGCAGCCAATCCTCCCAAACCTCAGGGAAGGATAGCAATCAGCCCCAGCATTTT.

This clonotype was found many times. This rearrangement joins TRBV6-2 or TRBV6-3 to TRBJ1-2; D ambiguous. Germline V lookup: CDR1 MNHEY, CDR2 SVGEGT. This CDR3 comprises 13 residues. The V end lost 8 bases, the J end lost 5 bases, and 15 bases lay between the germline ends. The CDR3 bases are TGTGCCAGCTTCTCGACTGGGCATTATGGCTACACCTTC. This encodes CASFSTGHYGYTF.

In regard to this clonotype: A much larger clone lies a single base off, so this may be a read error. V and J are TRBV6-1 and TRBJ2-5; 8 bases line up with TRBD1. Unmatched junction bases numbered 3, after V lost 5 bases and J lost 4 bases. The CDR3 extends over 13 amino acids. Germline assignment: CDR1 MNHNS and CDR2 SASEGT. The CDR3 is CASSPGGVETQYF. For the CDR3, the DNA is TGTGCCAGCAGTCCAGGGGGCGTAGAGACCCAGTACTTC.

The table lists this clonotype with many counts. This chain joins TRBV5-1 and TRBJ2-7; TRBD2 matches at 7 bases. This CDR3 spans 14 amino acids. Germline V gene data show CDR1 as SGHRS and CDR2 as YFSETQ. Trimming cost V 4 bases and J 0 bases; bases outside gene matches: 4. The CDR3 protein is CASSPLADSYEQYF. The CDR3 DNA reads TGCGCCAGCAGCCCCCTAGCGGACTCCTACGAGCAGTACTTC.

At least ten counts were recorded for this clonotype. V gene TRBV10-3 combines with J gene TRBJ2-5, with 12 bases matching TRBD2. V shed 3 bases and J 2 bases; nucleotides not matched to a gene: 7. The CDR3 extends over 17 amino acids. Germline CDR1 ENHRY, CDR2 SYGVKD. The CDR3 spells CAISEPGLAGRQETQYF. Written as DNA, the CDR3 is TGTGCCATCAGTGAACCCGGACTAGCGGGAAGACAAGAGACCCAGTACTTC.

This clonotype showed up many times. The V call is TRBV6-1, the J call TRBJ1-1; 7 positions match TRBD1. The CDR3 contains 13 residues. Germline V CDR1 and CDR2: MNHNS, SASEGT. J lost 4 bases, V lost 5 bases, and 4 bases had no gene match. As DNA, the CDR3 is TGTGCCAGCAGTAGACAGGGTAGCACTGAAGCTTTCTTT. Translation gives CASSRQGSTEAFF.

The chain couples TRBV19 to TRBJ1-1; D remains ambiguous. CDR3 length: 13 residues. Trimming stripped 1 base from V and 5 bases from J, with 8 bases between. Germline values: CDR1 LNHDA, CDR2 SQIVND (reference sequence). The CDR3 sequence: CASSIGRQTEAFF. The CDR3 nucleotides read TGTGCCAGTAGTATAGGCCGGCAGACTGAAGCTTTCTTT.

This clonotype was counted many times. The V gene is TRBV10-3, the J gene TRBJ1-1; TRBD1 matches at 7 bases. The CDR3 loop spans 16 amino acids. V was clipped by 3 bases and J by 0 bases; unmatched bases: 7. CDR1 ENHRY and CDR2 SYGVKD come from the germline V gene. Here the CDR3 DNA reads TGTGCCATCAGTGACCGGGGGGGACAGATGAACACTGAAGCTTTCTTT. This codes for CAISDRGGQMNTEAFF.

This clonotype was detected many times. This sequence joins TRBV20-1 and TRBJ1-2; 10 bases align to TRBD1. After removal of 1 base from V and 12 bases from J, the junction contained 5 bases not matched to a gene. Looked up from germline, CDR1 is DFQATT and CDR2 is SNEGSKA (reference sequence). This CDR3 comprises 12 residues. CDR3: CSARVGTGVHTF. CDR3 bases: TGCAGTGCTAGAGTGGGGACAGGGGTACACACCTTC.

The sample holds many counts of this clonotype. The V gene is TRBV12-3 or TRBV12-4, the J gene TRBJ1-5, with TRBD1 matching 8 bases. Losses at the gene ends were 2 bases for V and 6 bases for J; bases not matched to a gene: 6. There are 15 residues in the CDR3. The CDR3 reads CASSLQGGTGQPQHF. The CDR3 nucleotides are TGTGCCAGCAGTTTACAGGGTGGGACAGGTCAGCCCCAGCATTTT.

The rearrangement links TRBV28 to TRBJ1-2; possibly TRBD1 for D (5 bases). V was trimmed by 6 bases and J by 7 bases, leaving 21 bases between them. Germline V gives CDR1 MDHEN, CDR2 SYDVKM. This CDR3 comprises 15 residues. This chain's CDR3 is CASSTQKRGGGGYTF. The CDR3 DNA reads as TGTGCCAGCAGCACCCAAAAGAGGGGCGGGGGTGGCTACACCTTC.

The sample holds a few counts of this clonotype. The genes are TRBV12-5 and TRBJ1-3; TRBD1 aligns across 7 bases. Germline trimming cut 4 bases from V and 2 bases from J; bases unmatched to any gene: 5. The CDR3 totals 15 residues. Germline V gives CDR1 LGHNT, CDR2 FRNRAP. The CDR3 here is CASGSGQDPGNTIYF. The CDR3, as DNA: TGTGCTAGTGGTTCAGGACAGGACCCTGGAAACACCATATATTTT.